Below are 26 T cell receptor beta chains sequenced from a single sample in a study of long-term antiretroviral therapy in people with HIV. immunoSEQ v3.0 was run at survey level. Repertoires were generated with immunoSEQ multiplex PCR, while TCRdb's copy carries only in-frame clones and drops some. The sample yields 30,000 to 40,000 clones, roughly four fifths seen once. This material consisted of unsorted PBMCs, taken 0.4 years before starting antiretroviral therapy. Receptor source: a man aged 18 to 29 with HIV.

This clone was observed once. The chain recombines TRBV19 with TRBJ2-7; weak D call: TRBD1 (6 bases). V was pared by 6 bases and J by 6 bases, with 18 bases between. Germline CDR1 is LNHDA and CDR2 is SQIVND (reference sequence). The CDR3 has 14 residues. The CDR3 nucleotides are TGTGCCAGTAGCCCATTGGCAGGGGATCCCGAGCAGTACTTC. Amino acid sequence: CASSPLAGDPEQYF. The variable domain in full, with the rest retrieved from reference TRBV19 and TRBJ2-7, is DGGITQSPKYLFRKEGQNVTLSCEQNLNHDAMYWYRQDPGQGLRLIYYSQIVNDFQKGDIAEGYSVSREKKESFPLTVTSAQKNPTAFYLCASSPLAGDPEQYFGPGTRLTVT.

This chain uses TRBV19 with TRBJ2-1; a weak D match, TRBD1 (5 bases). With 6 bases removed from V and 0 bases from J, the gap between germline ends came to 15 bases. This CDR3 has 16 amino acids. The germline V gene has CDR1 LNHDA and CDR2 SQIVND (reference sequence). The CDR3 nucleotides read TGTGCCAGTAGCAACACAGGCTATAGCTCCTACAATGAGCAGTTCTTC. This encodes CASSNTGYSSYNEQFF. Full variable domain (missing parts from reference TRBV19 and TRBJ2-1): DGGITQSPKYLFRKEGQNVTLSCEQNLNHDAMYWYRQDPGQGLRLIYYSQIVNDFQKGDIAEGYSVSREKKESFPLTVTSAQKNPTAFYLCASSNTGYSSYNEQFFGPGTRLTVL.

This chain uses TRBV27 with TRBJ2-7; the match to TRBD1 covers 12 bases. V trimming: 5 bases; J trimming: 3 bases; junction bases outside the gene matches: 11. CDR1 is MNHEY and CDR2 is SMNVEV in the germline V gene (reference sequence). The CDR3 is 17 amino acids. The CDR3 DNA is TGTGCCAGCAGTCCCGTTCCCGGGACAGGGGGCCTCTACGAGCAGTACTTC. Protein sequence: CASSPVPGTGGLYEQYF.

This chain links TRBV9 with TRBJ2-1, with 9 bases identical to TRBD1. After removal of 4 bases from V and 6 bases from J, the junction contained 8 bases not matched to a gene. The CDR3 length is 15 residues. In germline, CDR1 is SGDLS, CDR2 YYNGEE. DNA of the CDR3: TGTGCCAGCAGCCAGGGACAGGGAGCCCCCAATGAGCAGTTCTTC. Translated: CASSQGQGAPNEQFF. Full variable domain (outside the CDR3, taken from reference TRBV9 and TRBJ2-1): DSGVTQTPKHLITATGQRVTLRCSPRSGDLSVYWYQQSLDQGLQFLIQYYNGEERAKGNILERFSAQQFPDLHSELNLSSLELGDSALYFCASSQGQGAPNEQFFGPGTRLTVL.

V gene TRBV5-4 combines with J gene TRBJ2-5, with a weak D call TRBD1 (5 bases). Germline V CDR1 and CDR2: SGHNT, YYREEE (reference sequence). V lost 3 bases and J 3 bases, leaving 12 bases between the germline ends. The CDR3 contains 14 residues. CDR3 residues: CASSWGREKETQYF. Here the CDR3 DNA reads TGTGCCAGCAGCTGGGGCAGAGAGAAAGAGACCCAGTACTTC.

The chain uses TRBV19 and TRBJ1-5, with D tentatively TRBD1 (5 bases). V was trimmed by 5 bases and J by 7 bases, leaving 12 bases between them. The CDR3 is made up of 13 amino acids. Germline assignment: CDR1 LNHDA and CDR2 SQIVND (reference sequence). This CDR3 is CASSSGTVQPQHF. The CDR3, as DNA: TGTGCCAGTAGTTCCGGGACGGTACAGCCCCAGCATTTT.

This chain uses TRBV4-1 with TRBJ2-2; D gene uncertain. Germline CDR1 reads MGHRA; CDR2 reads YSYEKL. CDR3 length equals 16 residues. V lost 0 bases to trimming and J lost 2 bases, with 10 bases between them. The CDR3 DNA reads as TGCGCCAGCAGCCAAGAAGGTACCTTTAACACCGGGGAGCTGTTTTTT. Translating gives CASSQEGTFNTGELFF.

The chain is built from TRBV11-2 and TRBJ1-1; the match to TRBD1 covers 7 bases. J was trimmed by 11 bases and V by 5 bases; bases with no gene match: 8. CDR1 is SGHAT, CDR2 FQNNGV, per germline. This CDR3 is built from 12 residues. Here the CDR3 reads CASSPGTDWAFF. The CDR3, as DNA: TGTGCCAGCAGCCCCGGGACAGACTGGGCTTTCTTT.

This clone was recorded a few times. V gene TRBV7-9 combines with J gene TRBJ1-5; D is perhaps TRBD1 (5 bases). The germline CDR1 and CDR2 sequences are SEHNR and FQNEAQ (reference sequence). V was trimmed by 5 bases and J by 2 bases, leaving 10 bases between them. This CDR3 contains 14 residues. CDR3 bases: TGTGCCAGCAGCCTTGGGACTCGCAATCAGCCCCAGCATTTT. This translates into CASSLGTRNQPQHF.

This clone was detected once. The CDR3 nucleotides are TGTGCCAGCAGTGAAGAACGGAATCAGCCCCAGCATTTT. Protein product: CASSEERNQPQHF. The chain links TRBV6-1 to TRBJ1-5; no firm D call. Trimming pared 1 base from V and 4 bases from J, leaving 5 bases between. There are 13 residues in the CDR3. The V gene's germline CDR1 is MNHNS and CDR2 SASEGT.

This chain links TRBV5-1 with TRBJ2-3; 10 bases agree with TRBD1. The V gene end was trimmed by 6 bases and the J gene end by 2 bases; junction bases not matched to a gene: 6. CDR3 size: 15 residues. CDR1 is SGHRS and CDR2 is YFSETQ in the germline V gene. Here the CDR3 reads CASTSGTGATDTQYF. CDR3 bases: TGCGCCAGCACCTCCGGGACAGGGGCCACAGATACGCAGTATTTT.

The rearrangement links TRBV25-1 to TRBJ2-5; TRBD1 might be the D (5 bases). Germline V lookup: CDR1 MGHDK, CDR2 SYGVNS. The CDR3 is 14 residues long. V shed 2 bases and J shed 0 bases, with 7 bases lying between them. CDR3 in amino acids: CASSELRDQETQYF. The CDR3 DNA reads TGTGCCAGCAGTGAACTCAGGGACCAAGAGACCCAGTACTTC.

This sequence joins TRBV5-4 and TRBJ1-2, with 8 nucleotides matching TRBD1. The germline gives CDR1 SGHNT, CDR2 YYREEE (reference sequence). V was pared by 0 bases and J by 8 bases, with 9 bases of the junction left unmatched. The CDR3 runs 15 residues. The CDR3 sequence is CASSLEARGRGGYTF. The CDR3 bases are TGTGCCAGCAGCTTGGAGGCCAGGGGGCGGGGAGGCTACACCTTC.

The V gene is TRBV5-6, the J gene TRBJ2-5; D is uncertain. Germline-derived CDR1 and CDR2 are SGHDT and YYEEEE. This CDR3 comprises 12 residues. The ends were cut back, 0 bases at V and 5 bases at J, with 5 bases in the middle. CDR3 sequence reads: CASSLALETQYF. CDR3 sequence (DNA): TGTGCCAGCAGCTTGGCCCTGGAGACCCAGTACTTC.

The chain recombines TRBV7-6 with TRBJ1-4, with unresolved D. The CDR3 contains 15 residues. CDR1 is SGHVS and CDR2 is FNYEAQ in the germline V gene. With 7 bases removed from V and 5 bases from J, the gap between germline ends came to 17 bases. Here the CDR3 reads CASTPSGSTNEKLFF. As DNA, the CDR3 is TGTGCCAGCACCCCCAGTGGCAGCACCAATGAAAAACTGTTTTTT.

The chain combines TRBV18 with TRBJ1-3; D is unclear. CDR1 KGHSH and CDR2 LQKENI come from the germline V gene. V lost 3 bases to trimming and J lost 1 base, with 7 bases between them. This CDR3 is 14 amino acids long. CDR3 in amino acids: CASSPWGSGNTIYF. The CDR3 nucleotides read TGTGCCAGCTCACCTTGGGGATCTGGAAACACCATATATTTT. The whole variable domain, filled in from reference TRBV18 and TRBJ1-3, reads NAGVMQNPRHLVRRRGQEARLRCSPMKGHSHVYWYRQLPEEGLKFMVYLQKENIIDESGMPKERFSAEFPKEGPSILRIQQVVRGDSAAYFCASSPWGSGNTIYFGEGSWLTVV.

The chain carries TRBV5-5 and TRBJ2-1; a possible D gene is TRBD1 (6 bases). Germline lookup yields CDR1 SGHKS and CDR2 YYEKEE (reference sequence). This CDR3 contains 14 residues. Deletions cut 4 bases from V and 1 base from J, with 9 bases between. CDR3 DNA sequence: TGTGCCAGCAGCCCAGGGGTGTCCTACAATGAGCAGTTCTTC. Its protein is CASSPGVSYNEQFF.

The chain is built from TRBV5-4 and TRBJ1-2; D possibly corresponds to TRBD1 (5 bases). CDR3 size: 13 residues. Looked up from germline, CDR1 is SGHNT and CDR2 is YYREEE (reference sequence). With 4 bases removed from V and 1 base from J, the gap between germline ends came to 8 bases. The CDR3 loop is CASSPTVNYGYTF. The CDR3, as DNA: TGTGCCAGCAGCCCGACAGTTAACTATGGCTACACCTTC.

The V gene is TRBV7-2, the J gene TRBJ1-2, with TRBD1 identical over 8 bases. V lost 5 bases and J lost 4; bases outside the gene matches: 6. The CDR3 is 14 amino acids. CDR1 and CDR2 (germline): SGHTA, FQGNSA. This CDR3 reads CASSPGTGGYGYTF. The DNA for the CDR3 is TGTGCCAGCAGCCCCGGGACAGGCGGCTATGGCTACACCTTC.

J is TRBJ2-5 and V is TRBV19; possible D gene TRBD1, 6 bases. The germline V gene encodes CDR1 LNHDA and CDR2 SQIVND (reference sequence). The germline V and J ends were trimmed by 1 base and 5 bases, with 14 bases remaining between them. CDR3 size: 15 residues. The CDR3 DNA follows: TGTGCCAGTAGTATAGGCGTAGGGGGTTGGGAGACCCAGTACTTC. It encodes CASSIGVGGWETQYF. The full variable domain, in which reference TRBV19 and TRBJ2-5 provide the parts outside the CDR3, is DGGITQSPKYLFRKEGQNVTLSCEQNLNHDAMYWYRQDPGQGLRLIYYSQIVNDFQKGDIAEGYSVSREKKESFPLTVTSAQKNPTAFYLCASSIGVGGWETQYFGPGTRLLVL.

V usage is TRBV2 and J usage is TRBJ1-2, with a possible D match to TRBD1 (5 bases). The length of the CDR3 is 14 residues. CDR1 is SNHLY, CDR2 FYNNEI, per germline. The V gene lost 6 bases and the J gene lost 4 bases, with 15 bases spanning the gap. The CDR3 DNA is TGTGCCAGCAGCGGTAGGGGCATCTTCTATGGCTACACCTTC. Its translation: CASSGRGIFYGYTF.

This clone has more than one count but fewer than ten. The V and J genes are TRBV7-9 and TRBJ1-3; D ambiguous. Germline V CDR1 and CDR2: SEHNR, FQNEAQ (reference sequence). V lost 5 bases, J lost 2 bases, and 7 bases lay in between. The CDR3 has 13 amino acids. In nucleotides, the CDR3 is TGTGCCAGCAGCCAAGCCCCTGGAAACACCATATATTTT. Its protein is CASSQAPGNTIYF.

V usage is TRBV28 and J usage is TRBJ2-6, with unresolved D. This CDR3 has 12 amino acids. With 6 bases removed from V and 4 bases from J, the gap between germline ends came to 4 bases. The germline gives CDR1 MDHEN, CDR2 SYDVKM. The DNA of the CDR3 is TGTGCCAGCAGGTGGGGGGCCAACGTCCTGACTTTC. Its protein is CASRWGANVLTF.

V usage is TRBV6-4 and J usage is TRBJ2-3, with D unresolved. The CDR3 runs 14 residues. V gave up 2 bases and J gave up 0 bases, with 6 bases separating them. The germline V gene has CDR1 MRHNA and CDR2 SNTAGT. CDR3 nucleotides: TGTGCCAGCAGTGACACGAAAAGCACAGATACGCAGTATTTT. This codes for CASSDTKSTDTQYF.

The rearrangement links TRBV27 to TRBJ1-4, with a possible D match to TRBD1 (5 bases). The CDR3 contains 15 residues. V dropped 3 bases and J dropped 8 bases, with 16 bases sitting between them. CDR1 is MNHEY and CDR2 is SMNVEV in the germline V gene (reference sequence). CDR3 sequence reads: CASSFFAGQQEKLFF. The CDR3 DNA sequence: TGTGCCAGCAGTTTCTTTGCAGGGCAACAAGAAAAACTGTTTTTT.

The chain combines TRBV5-4 with TRBJ2-3; D not certain. This CDR3 has 12 amino acids. The germline gives CDR1 SGHNT, CDR2 YYREEE (reference sequence). V was cut by 7 bases and J by 5 bases, with 11 bases left in between. The CDR3 coding sequence is TGTGCCAGCTCCTATTCGGGAGATACGCAGTATTTT. Translated, it gives CASSYSGDTQYF.